This T cell receptor beta chain is from a study of vaccination effects on CD4 cells after COVID-19. The wider study: Antigen-specific CD4+ T cells were first expanded with viral peptide pools by the ViraFEST assay and only then sequenced. After the second dose, samples were taken at median day 72.

For this clone: Its antigen is unknown.

Trimming removed 1 base at V and 0 bases at J, with 10 bases between. The CDR3 spans 16 residues. Germline V gene sequence: CDR1 MNHEY, CDR2 SMNVEV (reference sequence). The culture ran for about eleven days before CD4+ T cells were isolated. Participants completed two doses of the BNT162b2 or mRNA-1273 vaccine. Assay used: immunoSEQ multiplex PCR; TCRdb lists only in-frame clones, some missing. The repertoire includes 30,000 or so clones, around 70% of them detected once, and about 15% sits in the top ten. This sequence joins TRBV27 and TRBJ2-4, with D perhaps matching TRBD2 (6 bases). This clonotype was obtained from a human donor who received a COVID-19 vaccine. The sample was CD4+ T cells from PBMCs cultured without peptide, taken after COVID-19 vaccination. CDR3 sequence (DNA): TGTGCCAGCAGTTTATTAGCGGAGCTAGCCAAAAACATTCAGTACTTC. Protein product: CASSLLAELAKNIQYF.